One TCR delta chain is described in this entry. It lacks a known antigen. Per-nucleotide qualities are absent, and no much larger clonotype sits a single base away. This sample stems from a study of γδ T cells in repeated Plasmodium falciparum infection (dated by TCRdb to about 2021). Regarding the complete study: The natural-infection arm enrolled Malian children exposed to intense seasonal malaria transmission, compared against age and gender matched Australian children. Several malaria-naive U.S. adults underwent four controlled human malaria infections by bites from P. falciparum NF54-infected Anopheles stephensi mosquitoes over 644 days. Using both natural infection in Mali and controlled human malaria infection, the study looked at the way repeated Plasmodium falciparum infection shapes the human gammadelta T cell repertoire. Samples were collected from controlled-infection subjects at baseline, immediately before selected infections, and 21 days after each infection. Malian gammadelta TCR repertoires were analysed cross-sectionally during no-transmission periods and were analysed longitudinally across acute febrile malaria episodes. What the work shows at the level of the full study, not this receptor alone: In Vdelta2-negative gammadelta TCR repertoires, which were largely Vdelta1+, repeated controlled infections appeared to drive waves of new clonotype selection. Generalizability was limited because the Malian cohort was drawn from a small rural village of predominantly one ethnic group. Because the controlled-infection cohort was small, analysis of inter-individual variability in gammadelta T cell responses was limited. Compared with the repertoires of Australian children, the Vdelta2-negative gammadelta TCR repertoires of Malian children appeared more clonally expanded, less diverse and less shared. Across time and infection, the Vgamma9/Vdelta2+ TCR repertoires showed a highly stable polyclonal makeup, with many TCRgamma sequences overlapping between individuals.

The receptor library was made with multiplex PCR. For sequencing, an Illumina MiSeq was employed. Each sorted gammadelta T cell sample was sequenced for both the TCR gamma (TRG) and TCR delta (TRD) chains. Regarding the original processing steps: Repertoire analyses included clonotype tree plots, accumulated frequency of the top 20 clonotypes, diversity index (DI) and D75 metrics. Identical DNA sequences were merged into single rows after TCRdb reprocessed the public reads with CATT. The V and J calls follow TCRdb's processing rather than the paper's. The sample table holds 70,000 to 95,000 delta-chain clones, of which around 1.4% were seen once. Of the sample, roughly 8.1% falls within the top ten clones. For bulk TCR repertoire analysis, Vgamma9/Vdelta2+ and Vdelta2-negative gammadelta T cell populations were flow-sorted out of peripheral blood mononuclear cells. V drops 2 bases and J drops 1 base, leaving 14 bases in between. Counted from cysteine to phenylalanine, this CDR3 has 16 amino acids. CDR3 DNA is the only sequence kept; it has 48 bases, read in frame from the first base. CDR1 is given as TSWWSYY and CDR2 as QGS, both from the germline V gene.

The V and J segments used are TRDV1 and TRDJ1; no D gene is confidently identified. No J segment appears in TCRdb, so it was assigned here by matching the sequence to germline. The clonotype comes from a pool of human donors (malaria-infected and uninfected, not separated). Sequencing was carried out using gamma-delta T cells from blood. The DNA reads TGTGCTCTTGGGGAAGTCGACAGGGAACTCACCGATAAACTCATCTTT. This encodes CALGEVDRELTDKLIF.